The rows below give T cell receptor beta chains drawn from one sample of a study of beta chain features in type 1 diabetes. Profiling relied on immunoSEQ multiplex PCR, and the TCRdb table lists in-frame clones only, not all of them. The sample carries fewer than 65,000 clones, roughly 60% recorded once. Sequencing used Tregs from blood. The source of these receptors is a woman between 18 and 30 years old in good health. Each CDR3 is given with its conserved first and last residue. The D gene is left open where the match is weak. Size is omitted from some rows. Given values are once, few, many or a class for expanded clones.

cdr3_nt cdr3_aa j_call v_call cdr3_length d_call clone_size
TGTGCCAGCAGTGCAAGTAAACAGACCATGAACACTGAAGCTTTCTTT CASSASKQTMNTEAFF TRBJ1-1 TRBV2 16 NA NA
TGTGCCAGCAGCGTTCCATCGGAGGGCTACACCTTC CASSVPSEGYTF TRBJ1-2 TRBV9 12 NA NA
TGTGCCAGCAGCCGGAGTGGACAGGGTGCAGATACGCAGTATTTT CASSRSGQGADTQYF TRBJ2-3 TRBV7-2 15 TRBD1 NA
TGTGCCAGCAGCCCCAGACAGGGCTCCTACGAGCAGTACTTC CASSPRQGSYEQYF TRBJ2-7 TRBV13 14 TRBD1 few
TGTGCCAGCAGCTTAGCTCAGTACAATGAGCAGTTCTTC CASSLAQYNEQFF TRBJ2-1 TRBV7-9 13 NA NA
TGTGCCAGCAGCTTATTTCTCTATGGCTACACCTTC CASSLFLYGYTF TRBJ1-2 TRBV7-3 12 NA few
TGTGCCAGCAGCGCACAAGTAGCACAAGATACGCAGTATTTT CASSAQVAQDTQYF TRBJ2-3 TRBV7-2 14 NA NA
TGTGCCATCAGTGACCCGGGAAACTATGGCTACACCTTC CAISDPGNYGYTF TRBJ1-2 TRBV10-3 13 NA few
TGTGCCAGCAGCGTATCTAGCGGGAGCTCCTACGAGCAGTACTTC CASSVSSGSSYEQYF TRBJ2-7 TRBV9 15 TRBD2 NA
TGTGCCACCAGCTCGGGACAGGGCAAGACCCAGTACTTC CATSSGQGKTQYF TRBJ2-5 TRBV15 13 TRBD1 few
TGTGCCATCAGTGCTGGGACAGGGCAAGAGACCCAGTACTTC CAISAGTGQETQYF TRBJ2-5 TRBV10-3 14 TRBD1 NA
TGTGCCAGCAGCAAAGGACTAGCGCAAAACACAGATACGCAGTATTTT CASSKGLAQNTDTQYF TRBJ2-3 TRBV9 16 TRBD2 NA
TGTGCCAGCAAGAACAGGGCCCATGGCTACACCTTC CASKNRAHGYTF TRBJ1-2 TRBV6-5 12 NA NA
TGCGCCAGCAATGCGGGAGGCCTCACCGGGGAGCTGTTTTTT CASNAGGLTGELFF TRBJ2-2 TRBV5-1 14 TRBD2 NA
TGTGCCAGCAGCCGGACTACCTCAGAATCTTACGAGCAGTACTTC CASSRTTSESYEQYF TRBJ2-7 TRBV11-2 15 NA NA
TGTGCCAGCAGCTTCAGGGGGCAGGTGTATGGCTACACCTTC CASSFRGQVYGYTF TRBJ1-2 TRBV5-6 14 TRBD1 NA